A single sample is the source of the 14 T cell receptor beta chains below, sequenced in a study of OX40 agonist ivuxolimab in advanced cancers. Clones were read by immunoSEQ multiplex PCR, and TCRdb kept only the in-frame ones, dropping some. This sample has tens of thousands of clones, with roughly 90% found just once. Specimen: CD4+ or CD8+ T cells sorted from blood, collected in a trial of the OX40 agonist ivuxolimab. These receptors were obtained from an adult with an advanced solid tumor such as melanoma, head and neck, liver or kidney cancer.

The chain carries TRBV29-1 and TRBJ2-7; 15 nucleotides line up with TRBD2. CDR1 and CDR2 (germline): SQVTM, ANQGSEA. Trimming took 0 bases from V and 2 from J; bases not matched to a gene: 2. The CDR3 extends over 16 amino acids. CDR3 nucleotides: TGCAGCGTTGAAGATTGGACTAGCGGGAGGGCCTACGAGCAGTACTTC. It specifies CSVEDWTSGRAYEQYF.

This clone has only a few counts. The chain combines TRBV2 with TRBJ1-5; TRBD1 matches 8 bases. This CDR3 comprises 15 residues. Germline V gene data show CDR1 as SNHLY and CDR2 as FYNNEI. V gave up 3 bases and J gave up 7 bases; unmatched junction bases: 8. CDR3 coding DNA: TGTGCCAGCAGTGAGGGGCAGGGGGCAGGACAGCCCCAGCATTTT. Residues: CASSEGQGAGQPQHF. The complete variable domain, with remaining parts taken from reference TRBV2 and TRBJ1-5, reads EPEVTQTPSHQVTQMGQEVILRCVPISNHLYFYWYRQILGQKVEFLVSFYNNEISEKSEIFDDQFSVERPDGSNFTLKIRSTKLEDSAMYFCASSEGQGAGQPQHFGDGTRLSIL.

The V and J genes are TRBV6-1 and TRBJ1-1; TRBD1 matches 8 bases. Germline V lookup: CDR1 MNHNS, CDR2 SASEGT. The CDR3 runs 17 residues. Losses at the gene ends were 3 bases for V and 1 base for J; bases not matched to a gene: 10. The CDR3: CASSDAPQGVSNTEAFF. DNA for the CDR3: TGTGCCAGCAGTGATGCCCCACAGGGGGTATCGAACACTGAAGCTTTCTTT.

The chain is built from TRBV5-1 and TRBJ2-1; 7 nucleotides agree with TRBD2. CDR3 size: 12 residues. Germline V gives CDR1 SGHRS, CDR2 YFSETQ. The V segment lost 4 bases and the J segment 9 bases; nucleotides outside the gene matches: 4. CDR3 sequence reads: CASSLGLSEQFF. For the CDR3, the DNA is TGCGCCAGCAGCCTGGGACTAAGTGAGCAGTTCTTC.

The DNA of the CDR3 is TGTGCCAGCAGCTTAGGCAGGGGATCGTACACTGAAGCTTTCTTT. The encoded protein is CASSLGRGSYTEAFF. The chain uses TRBV11-3 and TRBJ1-1, with D possibly being TRBD1 (6 bases). Germline V gene sequence: CDR1 SGHNT, CDR2 YENEEA. Trimming shortened V by 1 base and J by 3 bases, and 12 bases separated the two germline ends. This CDR3 comprises 15 residues.

This rearrangement joins TRBV19 to TRBJ2-1, with D perhaps matching TRBD2 (6 bases). V was shortened by 5 bases and J by 7 bases, with 9 bases between the two germline ends. CDR3 size: 12 residues. Germline V gene data show CDR1 as LNHDA and CDR2 as SQIVND (reference sequence). CDR3 sequence: CASSFGLNEQFF. DNA of the CDR3: TGTGCCAGTAGTTTCGGACTAAATGAGCAGTTCTTC. The full variable domain, completed using reference TRBV19 and TRBJ2-1, is DGGITQSPKYLFRKEGQNVTLSCEQNLNHDAMYWYRQDPGQGLRLIYYSQIVNDFQKGDIAEGYSVSREKKESFPLTVTSAQKNPTAFYLCASSFGLNEQFFGPGTRLTVL.

V and J are TRBV28 and TRBJ2-7, with TRBD1 identical over 8 bases. V lost 0 bases, J lost 1 base, and 2 bases stayed unmatched. Germline CDR1 reads MDHEN; CDR2 reads SYDVKM. CDR3 length equals 15 residues. CDR3 sequence (DNA): TGTGCCAGCAGTTTATGGACAGGGGATTCCTACGAGCAGTACTTC. Its translation: CASSLWTGDSYEQYF.

The V gene is TRBV7-6, the J gene TRBJ2-5; perhaps TRBD1 as D (6 bases). The CDR3 sequence is 15 residues long. V lost 5 bases and J 0 bases, leaving 13 bases between the germline ends. Germline V gene data show CDR1 as SGHVS and CDR2 as FNYEAQ. This CDR3 is CASSSRDNYQETQYF. The CDR3 nucleotides are TGTGCCAGCAGCAGCCGGGACAACTACCAAGAGACCCAGTACTTC.

The chain couples TRBV9 to TRBJ1-3; TRBD1 might be the D (6 bases). The germline V gene encodes CDR1 SGDLS and CDR2 YYNGEE. This CDR3 contains 14 residues. With 3 bases removed from V and 2 bases from J, the gap between germline ends came to 9 bases. The CDR3 DNA reads as TGTGCCAGCAGCGAACAGGGAGCTGGAAACACCATATATTTT. As protein: CASSEQGAGNTIYF. Based on the CDR3 plus reference TRBV9 and TRBJ1-3, the full variable domain is DSGVTQTPKHLITATGQRVTLRCSPRSGDLSVYWYQQSLDQGLQFLIQYYNGEERAKGNILERFSAQQFPDLHSELNLSSLELGDSALYFCASSEQGAGNTIYFGEGSWLTVV.

The chain recombines TRBV25-1 with TRBJ2-1; D is undetermined. Trimming took 0 bases from V and 7 from J, leaving 10 bases between them. The germline gives CDR1 MGHDK, CDR2 SYGVNS. The CDR3 sequence is 14 residues long. CDR3 DNA: TGTGCCAGCAGTGAATACTCCCAGGCAAATGAGCAGTTCTTC. Translated: CASSEYSQANEQFF.

This clone was observed once. The chain carries TRBV29-1 and TRBJ2-7; TRBD2 might be the D (6 bases). Per germline, CDR1 SQVTM and CDR2 ANQGSEA. Trimming left V 6 bases short and J 5 bases short, with 14 bases between. The length of the CDR3 is 12 residues. The chain's CDR3 is CSVTQWGDEQYF. CDR3 sequence (DNA): TGCAGCGTCACTCAATGGGGGGACGAGCAGTACTTC.

This clone was recorded only once. CDR3 bases: TGTGCCAGCAGCGCCGGGACAGGGCCGGCGGGGGAGCAGTACTTC. Translating it yields CASSAGTGPAGEQYF. This chain joins TRBV9 and TRBJ2-7, with TRBD1 matching over 9 bases. V dropped 3 bases and J dropped 7; count of bases not matched to a gene: 11. The CDR3 loop spans 15 amino acids. Germline assignment: CDR1 SGDLS and CDR2 YYNGEE.

This clone is judged medium-sized. V usage is TRBV15 and J usage is TRBJ2-3, with a tentative D call TRBD2 (6 bases). The germline CDR1 and CDR2 sequences are LNHNV and YYDKDF (reference sequence). The CDR3 is 17 residues long. Trimming took off 4 bases at V and 4 bases at J, with 21 bases between the two ends. The CDR3: CATSTPLAGRGADTQYF. CDR3 coding DNA: TGTGCCACCAGCACTCCCCTAGCCGGGAGAGGGGCAGATACGCAGTATTTT.

The sample holds one count of this clone. This chain connects TRBV9 to TRBJ2-7; D is possibly TRBD1 or TRBD2 (5 bases each). Germline V gene sequence: CDR1 SGDLS, CDR2 YYNGEE. V lost 0 bases, J lost 3 bases, and 10 bases lay in between. This CDR3 region has 14 residues. Here the CDR3 reads CASSVGGAGYEQYF. As DNA, the CDR3 is TGTGCCAGCAGCGTAGGAGGGGCGGGCTACGAGCAGTACTTC.